The 5 T cell receptor beta chains in this list originate from one sample, sequenced in a study of identical twins' blood T cells. A single record per CDR3 protein comes from TCRdb applying MiXCR to the 5' RACE reads. The table has 350,000 to 400,000 distinct CDR3 sequences, roughly 30% seen once. Sequenced sample: PBMCs. The receptors were sampled from a woman aged 18-50 years in good health.

There are a few counts of this clonotype. The chain combines TRBV7-2 with TRBJ2-1; 7 positions agree with TRBD1. From germline, CDR1 is SGHTA and CDR2 FQGNSA. With 2 bases clipped from V and 5 bases from J, the junction kept 6 bases outside the gene matches. The CDR3 is made up of 15 amino acids. The CDR3 bases are TGTGCCAGCAGCTTAAGTTACAGGGGCCACAATGAGCAGTTCTTC. Protein product: CASSLSYRGHNEQFF.

This clonotype showed up just a few times. The chain employs TRBV29-1 and TRBJ1-5; D might be TRBD1 (5 bases). In germline, CDR1 is SQVTM, CDR2 ANQGSEA. The ends were cut back, 8 bases at V and 3 bases at J, with 14 bases in the middle. The CDR3 is made up of 13 amino acids. The CDR3 DNA is TGCAGCCAGGGCGAGCGGAACAATCAGCCCCAGCATTTT. Its translation is CSQGERNNQPQHF.

There are a few counts of this clonotype. The chain is built from TRBV28 and TRBJ2-1, with D uncertain. V gave up 5 bases and J gave up 8 bases, with 13 bases separating them. Germline V CDR1 and CDR2: MDHEN, SYDVKM. The CDR3 contains 13 residues. This chain's CDR3 is CASSLVGPDEQFF. The CDR3 DNA is TGTGCCAGCAGTCTCGTCGGCCCAGATGAGCAGTTCTTC. The full variable domain, completed using reference TRBV28 and TRBJ2-1, is DVKVTQSSRYLVKRTGEKVFLECVQDMDHENMFWYRQDPGLGLRLIYFSYDVKMKEKGDIPEGYSVSREKKERFSLILESASTNQTSMYLCASSLVGPDEQFFGPGTRLTVL.

In its sample, this clonotype was seen many times. V and J are TRBV19 and TRBJ1-1; no definite D call. V shed 4 bases and J shed 1 base, with 7 bases lying between them. The germline V gene encodes CDR1 LNHDA and CDR2 SQIVND (reference sequence). The CDR3 extends over 13 amino acids. The CDR3 coding sequence is TGTGCCAGTAGTAGCCAGCGGAACACTGAAGCTTTCTTT. It encodes CASSSQRNTEAFF.

This clonotype is a singleton in its sample. The V gene is TRBV20-1, the J gene TRBJ2-5; TRBD1 matches 8 bases. The CDR3 spans 12 residues. The V segment lost 6 bases and the J segment 6 bases; nucleotides outside the gene matches: 6. Germline lookup yields CDR1 DFQATT and CDR2 SNEGSKA (reference sequence). The chain's CDR3 is CSAADRGKTQYF. DNA of the CDR3: TGCAGTGCCGCCGACAGGGGAAAGACCCAGTACTTC.